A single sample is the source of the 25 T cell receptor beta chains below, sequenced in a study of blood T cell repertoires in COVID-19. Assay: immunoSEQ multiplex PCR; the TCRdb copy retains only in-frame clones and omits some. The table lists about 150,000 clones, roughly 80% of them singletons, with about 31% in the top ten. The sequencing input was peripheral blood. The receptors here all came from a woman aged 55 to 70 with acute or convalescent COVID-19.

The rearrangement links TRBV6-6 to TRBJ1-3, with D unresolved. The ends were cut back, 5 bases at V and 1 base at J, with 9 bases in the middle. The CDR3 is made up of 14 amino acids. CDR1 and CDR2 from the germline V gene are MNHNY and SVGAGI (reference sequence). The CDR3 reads CASSEPGSGNTIYF. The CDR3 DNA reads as TGTGCCAGCAGTGAGCCCGGTTCTGGAAACACCATATATTTT.

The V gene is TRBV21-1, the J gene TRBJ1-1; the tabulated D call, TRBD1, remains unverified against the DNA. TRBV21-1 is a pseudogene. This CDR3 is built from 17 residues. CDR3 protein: CASSPRTGRGMNTEAFF. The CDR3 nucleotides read TGTGCCAGCAGCCCCCGGACAGGGAGGGGGATGAACACTGAAGCTTTCTTT.

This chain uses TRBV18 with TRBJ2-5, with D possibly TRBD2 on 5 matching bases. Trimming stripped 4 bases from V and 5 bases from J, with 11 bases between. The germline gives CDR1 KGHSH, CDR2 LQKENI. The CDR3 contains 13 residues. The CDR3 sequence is CASSRTPGETQYF. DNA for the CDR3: TGTGCCAGCTCACGGACCCCGGGGGAGACCCAGTACTTC.

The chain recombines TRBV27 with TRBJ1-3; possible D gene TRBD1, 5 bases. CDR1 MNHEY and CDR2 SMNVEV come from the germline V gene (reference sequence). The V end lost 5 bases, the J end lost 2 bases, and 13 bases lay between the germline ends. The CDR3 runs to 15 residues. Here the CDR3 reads CASSLTGLPGNTIYF. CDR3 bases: TGTGCCAGCAGTCTAACGGGACTTCCTGGAAACACCATATATTTT.

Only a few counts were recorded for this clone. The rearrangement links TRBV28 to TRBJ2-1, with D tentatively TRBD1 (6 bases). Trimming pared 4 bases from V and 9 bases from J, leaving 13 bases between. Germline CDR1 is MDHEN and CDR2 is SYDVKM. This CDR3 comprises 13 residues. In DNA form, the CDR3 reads TGTGCCAGCAGTTCCCCGCGGACAGTTGAGCAGTTCTTC. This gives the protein CASSSPRTVEQFF.

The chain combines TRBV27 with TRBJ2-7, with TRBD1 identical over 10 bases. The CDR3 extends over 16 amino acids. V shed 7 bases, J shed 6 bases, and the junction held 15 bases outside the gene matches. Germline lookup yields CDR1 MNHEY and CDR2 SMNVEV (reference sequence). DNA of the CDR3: TGTGCCAGCACCCCTGACGGGACAGGGGCTAGAGGCGAGCAGTACTTC. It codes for CASTPDGTGARGEQYF.

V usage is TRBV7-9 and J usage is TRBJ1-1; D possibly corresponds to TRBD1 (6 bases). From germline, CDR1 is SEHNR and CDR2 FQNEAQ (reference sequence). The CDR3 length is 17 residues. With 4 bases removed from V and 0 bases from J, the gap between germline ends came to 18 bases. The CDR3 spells CASSSRPLGHMNTEAFF. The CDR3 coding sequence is TGTGCCAGCAGCTCACGACCACTGGGACATATGAACACTGAAGCTTTCTTT.

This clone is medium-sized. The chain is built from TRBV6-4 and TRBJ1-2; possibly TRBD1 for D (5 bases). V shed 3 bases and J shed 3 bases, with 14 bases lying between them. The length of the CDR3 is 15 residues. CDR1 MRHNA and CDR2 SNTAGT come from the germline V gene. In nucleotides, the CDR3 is TGTGCCAGCAGTGAATCGGTGGGGGAGGACTATGGCTACACCTTC. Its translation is CASSESVGEDYGYTF.

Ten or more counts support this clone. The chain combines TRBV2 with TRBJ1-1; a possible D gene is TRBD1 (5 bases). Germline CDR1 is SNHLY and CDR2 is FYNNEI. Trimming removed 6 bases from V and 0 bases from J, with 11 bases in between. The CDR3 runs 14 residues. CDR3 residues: CASRADSMNTEAFF. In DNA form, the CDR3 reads TGTGCCAGCAGGGCAGACAGCATGAACACTGAAGCTTTCTTT.

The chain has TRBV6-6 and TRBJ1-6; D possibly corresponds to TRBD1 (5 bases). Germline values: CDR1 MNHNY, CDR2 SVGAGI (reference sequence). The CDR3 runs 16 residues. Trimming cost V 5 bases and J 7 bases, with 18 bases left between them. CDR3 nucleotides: TGTGCCAGCAGTACCGACGCGGGGCAGGGAAATTCACCCCTCCACTTT. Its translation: CASSTDAGQGNSPLHF.

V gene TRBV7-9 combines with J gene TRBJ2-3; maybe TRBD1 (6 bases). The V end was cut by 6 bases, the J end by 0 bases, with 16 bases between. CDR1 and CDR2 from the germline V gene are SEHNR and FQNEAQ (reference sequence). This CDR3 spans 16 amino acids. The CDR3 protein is CASSRTGTISTDTQYF. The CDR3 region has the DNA TGTGCCAGCAGTCGCACCGGGACAATAAGCACAGATACGCAGTATTTT.

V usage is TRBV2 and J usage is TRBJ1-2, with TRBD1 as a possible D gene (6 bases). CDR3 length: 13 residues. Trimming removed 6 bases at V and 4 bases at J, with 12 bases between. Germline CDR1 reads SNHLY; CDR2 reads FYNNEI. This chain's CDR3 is CASRFTGIYGYTF. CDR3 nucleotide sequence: TGTGCCAGCAGGTTTACAGGGATCTATGGCTACACCTTC.

CDR3 sequence: CASSSRPGYTF. For the CDR3, the DNA is TGTGCCAGTAGCTCGCGTCCGGGCTACACCTTC. The V and J genes are TRBV19 and TRBJ1-2; D not resolved. Germline CDR1 LNHDA, CDR2 SQIVND (reference sequence). The CDR3 extends over 11 amino acids. Trimming removed 6 bases at V and 8 bases at J, with 10 bases between.

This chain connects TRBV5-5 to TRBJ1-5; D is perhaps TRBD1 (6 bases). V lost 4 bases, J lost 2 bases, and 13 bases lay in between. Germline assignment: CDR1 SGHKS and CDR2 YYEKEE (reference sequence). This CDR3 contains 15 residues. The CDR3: CASSPGGPRNQPQHF. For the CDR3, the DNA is TGTGCCAGCAGCCCGGGGGGGCCGCGCAATCAGCCCCAGCATTTT.

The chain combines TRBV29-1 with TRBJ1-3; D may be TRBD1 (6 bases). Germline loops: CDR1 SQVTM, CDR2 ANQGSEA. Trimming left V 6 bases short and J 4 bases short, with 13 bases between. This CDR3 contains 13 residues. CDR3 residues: CSVSGVFGNTIYF. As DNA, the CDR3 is TGCAGCGTGTCAGGGGTGTTCGGAAACACCATATATTTT.

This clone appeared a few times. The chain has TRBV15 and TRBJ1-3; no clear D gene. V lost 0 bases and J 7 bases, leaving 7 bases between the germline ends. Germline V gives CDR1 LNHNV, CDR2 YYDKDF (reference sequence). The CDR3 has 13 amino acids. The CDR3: CATSRDTGNTIYF. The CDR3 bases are TGTGCCACCAGCAGAGATACCGGTAACACCATATATTTT.

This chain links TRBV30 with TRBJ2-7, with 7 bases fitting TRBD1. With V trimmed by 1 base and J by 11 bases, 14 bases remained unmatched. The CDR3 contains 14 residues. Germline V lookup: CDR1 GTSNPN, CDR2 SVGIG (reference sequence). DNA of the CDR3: TGTGCCTGGAGTGCTACAGGGGCCCCGGGCTTGAAGTACTTC. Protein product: CAWSATGAPGLKYF.

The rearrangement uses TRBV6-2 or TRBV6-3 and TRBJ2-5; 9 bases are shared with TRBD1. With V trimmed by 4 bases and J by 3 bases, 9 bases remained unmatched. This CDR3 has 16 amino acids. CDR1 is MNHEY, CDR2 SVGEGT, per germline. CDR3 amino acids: CASSLGQGLRKETQYF. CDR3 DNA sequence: TGTGCCAGCAGTTTAGGACAGGGGTTGAGGAAAGAGACCCAGTACTTC.

In DNA, the CDR3 is TGTGCCAGCTCACGGGCTCAGAGGAACACTGAAGCTTTCTTT. Encoded protein: CASSRAQRNTEAFF. The chain is built from TRBV18 and TRBJ1-1; no reliable D call. The CDR3 totals 14 residues. Germline CDR1 and CDR2: KGHSH and LQKENI. Trimming removed 4 bases from V and 1 base from J, with 10 bases in between.

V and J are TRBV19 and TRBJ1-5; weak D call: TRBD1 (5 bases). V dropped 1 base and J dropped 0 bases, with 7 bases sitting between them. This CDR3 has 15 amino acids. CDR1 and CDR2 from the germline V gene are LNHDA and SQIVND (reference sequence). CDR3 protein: CASSIVQASNQPQHF. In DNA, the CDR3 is TGTGCCAGTAGTATAGTACAGGCTAGCAATCAGCCCCAGCATTTT.

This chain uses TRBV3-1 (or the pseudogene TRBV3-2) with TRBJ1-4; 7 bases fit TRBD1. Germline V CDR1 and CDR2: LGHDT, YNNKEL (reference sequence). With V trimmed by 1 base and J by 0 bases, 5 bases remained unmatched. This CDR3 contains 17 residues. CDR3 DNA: TGTGCCAGCAGCCAAGCTACAGGGGCCCCAACTAATGAAAAACTGTTTTTT. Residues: CASSQATGAPTNEKLFF.

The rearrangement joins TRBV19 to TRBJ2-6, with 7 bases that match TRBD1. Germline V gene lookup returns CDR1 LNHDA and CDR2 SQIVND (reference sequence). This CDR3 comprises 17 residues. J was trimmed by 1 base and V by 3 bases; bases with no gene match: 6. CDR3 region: CASSIGRGTSGANVLTF. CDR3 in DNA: TGTGCCAGTAGTATCGGCAGGGGGACGTCTGGGGCCAACGTCCTGACTTTC. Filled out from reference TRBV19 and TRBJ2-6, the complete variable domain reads DGGITQSPKYLFRKEGQNVTLSCEQNLNHDAMYWYRQDPGQGLRLIYYSQIVNDFQKGDIAEGYSVSREKKESFPLTVTSAQKNPTAFYLCASSIGRGTSGANVLTFGAGSRLTVL.

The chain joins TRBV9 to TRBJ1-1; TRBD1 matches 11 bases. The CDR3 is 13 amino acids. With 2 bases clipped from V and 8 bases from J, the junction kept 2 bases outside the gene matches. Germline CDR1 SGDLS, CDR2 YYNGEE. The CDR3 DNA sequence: TGTGCCAGCAGCGTTTGGACAGGGGGCGAAGCTTTCTTT. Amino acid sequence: CASSVWTGGEAFF.

For the CDR3, the DNA is TGTGCCAGCAGCCCTGGACAGGGGGCGCGAGCTTTCTTT. Translating gives CASSPGQGARAFF. This chain uses TRBV7-3 with TRBJ1-1; 11 bases are shared with TRBD1. The CDR3 runs 13 residues. J lost 10 bases, V lost 5 bases, and 6 bases had no gene match. Per germline, CDR1 SGHTA and CDR2 FQGTGA.

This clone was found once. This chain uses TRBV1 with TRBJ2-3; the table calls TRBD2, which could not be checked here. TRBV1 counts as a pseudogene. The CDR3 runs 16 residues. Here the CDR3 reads CTSSLRLAGWTDTQYF. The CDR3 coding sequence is TGCACCAGCAGCCTTCGATTAGCGGGGTGGACAGATACGCAGTATTTT.